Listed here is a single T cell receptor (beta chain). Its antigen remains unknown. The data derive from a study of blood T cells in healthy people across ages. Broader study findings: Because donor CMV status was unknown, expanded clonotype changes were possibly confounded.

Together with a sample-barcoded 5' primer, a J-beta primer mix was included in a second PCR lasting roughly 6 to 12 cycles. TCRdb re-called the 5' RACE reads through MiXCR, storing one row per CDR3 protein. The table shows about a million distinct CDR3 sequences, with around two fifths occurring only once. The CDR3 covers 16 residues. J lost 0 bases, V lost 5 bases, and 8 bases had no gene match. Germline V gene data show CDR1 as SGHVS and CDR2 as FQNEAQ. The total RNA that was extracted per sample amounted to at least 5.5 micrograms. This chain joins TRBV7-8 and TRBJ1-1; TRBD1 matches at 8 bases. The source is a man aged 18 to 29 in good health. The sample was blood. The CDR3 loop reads CASSGGQGNMNTEAFF. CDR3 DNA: TGTGCCAGCAGCGGCGGACAGGGAAATATGAACACTGAAGCTTTCTTT. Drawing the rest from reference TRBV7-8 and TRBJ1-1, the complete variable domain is GAGVSQSPRYKVAKRGQDVALRCDPISGHVSLFWYQQALGQGPEFLTYFQNEAQLDKSGLPSDRFFAERPEGSVSTLKIQRTQQEDSAVYLCASSGGQGNMNTEAFFGQGTRLTVV.